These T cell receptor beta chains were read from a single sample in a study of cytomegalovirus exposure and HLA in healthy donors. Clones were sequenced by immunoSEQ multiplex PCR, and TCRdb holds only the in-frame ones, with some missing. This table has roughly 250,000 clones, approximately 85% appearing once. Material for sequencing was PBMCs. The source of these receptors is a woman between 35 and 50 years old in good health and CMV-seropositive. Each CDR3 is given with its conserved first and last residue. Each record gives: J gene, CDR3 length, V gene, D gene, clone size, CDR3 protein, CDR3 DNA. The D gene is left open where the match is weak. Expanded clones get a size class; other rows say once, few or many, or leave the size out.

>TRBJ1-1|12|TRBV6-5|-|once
CASYRVFTEAFF
TGTGCCAGCTACAGGGTTTTCACTGAAGCTTTCTTT
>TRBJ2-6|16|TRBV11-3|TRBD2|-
CASSLGLVSGANVLTF
TGTGCCAGCAGCTTGGGACTAGTCTCTGGGGCCAACGTCCTGACTTTC
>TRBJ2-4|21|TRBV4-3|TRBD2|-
CASSQDYPSGKNEKAKNIQYF
TGCGCCAGCAGCCAAGATTACCCTAGCGGGAAGAACGAAAAAGCCAAAAACATTCAGTACTTC
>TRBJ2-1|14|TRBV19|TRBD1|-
CASSISDRGLEQFF
TGTGCCAGTAGTATAAGTGACAGGGGCTTGGAGCAGTTCTTC
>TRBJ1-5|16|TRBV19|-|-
CASSIVTAGQNQPQHF
TGTGCCAGTAGTATAGTTACGGCAGGCCAAAATCAGCCCCAGCATTTT
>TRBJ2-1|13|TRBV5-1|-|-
CASTHAGGSEQFF
TGCGCCAGCACCCACGCAGGAGGGTCTGAGCAGTTCTTC
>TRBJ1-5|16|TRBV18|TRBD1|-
CASSPWDSNSNQPQHF
TGTGCCAGCTCACCATGGGACAGCAATAGCAATCAGCCCCAGCATTTT
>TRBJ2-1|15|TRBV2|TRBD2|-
CASSPTSGTYNEQFF
TGTGCCAGCTCCCCTACTAGCGGGACCTACAATGAGCAGTTCTTC
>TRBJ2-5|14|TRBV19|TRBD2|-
CASSISSGTETQYF
TGTGCCAGTAGTATTTCTAGCGGGACCGAGACCCAGTACTTC
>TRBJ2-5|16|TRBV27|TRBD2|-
CASSPKLAGIQETQYF
TGTGCCAGCAGTCCCAAACTAGCGGGGATCCAAGAGACCCAGTACTTC
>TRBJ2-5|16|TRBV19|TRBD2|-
CASSPQLSSGRKTQYF
TGTGCCAGTAGCCCCCAGCTATCCAGCGGGAGAAAGACCCAGTACTTC